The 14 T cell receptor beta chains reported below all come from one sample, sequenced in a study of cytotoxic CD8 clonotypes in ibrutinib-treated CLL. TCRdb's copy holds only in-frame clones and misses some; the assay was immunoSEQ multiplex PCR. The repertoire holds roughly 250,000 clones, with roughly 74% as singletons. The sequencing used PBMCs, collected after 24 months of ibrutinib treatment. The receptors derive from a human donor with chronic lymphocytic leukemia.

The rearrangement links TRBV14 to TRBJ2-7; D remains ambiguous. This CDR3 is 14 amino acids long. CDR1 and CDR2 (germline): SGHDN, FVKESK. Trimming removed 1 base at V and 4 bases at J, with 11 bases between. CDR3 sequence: CASSQAGLGYEQYF. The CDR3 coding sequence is TGTGCCAGCAGCCAAGCCGGCCTGGGGTACGAGCAGTACTTC.

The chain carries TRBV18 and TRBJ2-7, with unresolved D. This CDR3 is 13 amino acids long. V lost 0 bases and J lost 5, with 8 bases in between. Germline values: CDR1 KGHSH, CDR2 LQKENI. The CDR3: CASSPPSLDEQYF. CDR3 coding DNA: TGTGCCAGCTCACCACCCTCGCTGGACGAGCAGTACTTC.

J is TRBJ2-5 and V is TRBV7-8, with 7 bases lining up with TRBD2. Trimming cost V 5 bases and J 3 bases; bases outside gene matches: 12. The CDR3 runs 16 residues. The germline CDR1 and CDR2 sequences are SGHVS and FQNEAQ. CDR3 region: CASSVSHGRGEETQYF. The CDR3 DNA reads TGTGCCAGCAGCGTCTCCCACGGCCGGGGGGAAGAGACCCAGTACTTC.

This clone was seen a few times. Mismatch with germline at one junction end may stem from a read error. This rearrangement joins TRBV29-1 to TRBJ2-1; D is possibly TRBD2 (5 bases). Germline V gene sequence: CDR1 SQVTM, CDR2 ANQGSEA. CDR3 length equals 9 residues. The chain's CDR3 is CSGGDEPIF. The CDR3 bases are TGCAGCGGGGGAGACGAGCCTATCTTC.

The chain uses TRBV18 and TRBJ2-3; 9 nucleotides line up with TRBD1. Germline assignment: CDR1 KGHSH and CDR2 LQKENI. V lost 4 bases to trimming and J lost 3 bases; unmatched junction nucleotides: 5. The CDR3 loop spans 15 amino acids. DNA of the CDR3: TGTGCCAGCTCACTTGGACAGGGGCAAACAGATACGCAGTATTTT. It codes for CASSLGQGQTDTQYF.

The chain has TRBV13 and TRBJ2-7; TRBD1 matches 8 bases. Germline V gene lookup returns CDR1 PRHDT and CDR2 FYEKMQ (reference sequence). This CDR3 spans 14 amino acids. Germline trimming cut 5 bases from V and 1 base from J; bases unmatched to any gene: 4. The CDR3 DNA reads TGTGCCAGCAGCCCCCGACAGGGGTCCTACGAGCAGTACTTC. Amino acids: CASSPRQGSYEQYF.

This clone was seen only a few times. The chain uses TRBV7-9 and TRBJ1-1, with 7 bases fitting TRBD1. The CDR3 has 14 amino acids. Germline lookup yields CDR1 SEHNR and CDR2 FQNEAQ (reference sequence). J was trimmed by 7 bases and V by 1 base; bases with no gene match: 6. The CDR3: CASSLGQGWDEAFF. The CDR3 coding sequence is TGTGCCAGCAGCTTAGGACAGGGATGGGATGAAGCTTTCTTT. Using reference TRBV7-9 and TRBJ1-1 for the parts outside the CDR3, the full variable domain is DTGVSQNPRHKITKRGQNVTFRCDPISEHNRLYWYRQTLGQGPEFLTYFQNEAQLEKSRLLSDRFSAERPKGSFSTLEIQRTEQGDSAMYLCASSLGQGWDEAFFGQGTRLTVV.

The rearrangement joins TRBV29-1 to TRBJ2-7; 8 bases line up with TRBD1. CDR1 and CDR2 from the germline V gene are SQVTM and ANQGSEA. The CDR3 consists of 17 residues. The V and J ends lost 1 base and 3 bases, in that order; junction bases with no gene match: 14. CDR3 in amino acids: CSVEGGSGGESSYEQYF. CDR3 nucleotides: TGCAGCGTTGAAGGGGGGTCAGGGGGCGAAAGTAGCTACGAGCAGTACTTC.

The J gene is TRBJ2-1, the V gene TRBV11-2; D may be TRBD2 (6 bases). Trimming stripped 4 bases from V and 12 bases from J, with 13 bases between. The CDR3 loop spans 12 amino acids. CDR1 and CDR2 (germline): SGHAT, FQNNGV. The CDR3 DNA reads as TGTGCCAGCAGCTCGGGGACTGTCTGGCAGTTCTTC. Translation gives CASSSGTVWQFF.

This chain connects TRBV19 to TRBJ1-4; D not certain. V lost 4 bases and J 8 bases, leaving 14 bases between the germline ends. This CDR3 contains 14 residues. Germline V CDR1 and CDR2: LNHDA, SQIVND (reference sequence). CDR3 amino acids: CASSTLTGGEKLFF. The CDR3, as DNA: TGTGCCAGTAGTACCCTAACGGGAGGGGAAAAACTGTTTTTT.

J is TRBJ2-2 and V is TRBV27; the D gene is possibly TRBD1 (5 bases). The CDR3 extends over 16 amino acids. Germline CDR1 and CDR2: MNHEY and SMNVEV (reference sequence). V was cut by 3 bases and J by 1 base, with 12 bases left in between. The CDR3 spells CASSLVGLLNTGELFF. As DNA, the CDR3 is TGTGCCAGCAGTTTGGTGGGGCTCCTGAACACCGGGGAGCTGTTTTTT.

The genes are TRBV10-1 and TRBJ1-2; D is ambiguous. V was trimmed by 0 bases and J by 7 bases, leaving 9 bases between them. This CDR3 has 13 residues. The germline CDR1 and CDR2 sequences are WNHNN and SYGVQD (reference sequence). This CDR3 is CASSESSRSGYTF. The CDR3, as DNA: TGCGCCAGCAGTGAGTCATCGCGGTCTGGCTACACCTTC.

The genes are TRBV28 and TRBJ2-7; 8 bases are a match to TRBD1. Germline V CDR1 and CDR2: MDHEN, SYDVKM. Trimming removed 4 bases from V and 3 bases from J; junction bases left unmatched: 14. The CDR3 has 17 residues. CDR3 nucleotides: TGTGCCAGCAGTTACCCTTCTGAAGGACAGGGAAACTACGAGCAGTACTTC. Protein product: CASSYPSEGQGNYEQYF.

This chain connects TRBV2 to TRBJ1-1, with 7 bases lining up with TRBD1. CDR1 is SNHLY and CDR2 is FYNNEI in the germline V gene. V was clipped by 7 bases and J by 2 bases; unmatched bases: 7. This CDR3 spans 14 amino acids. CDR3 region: CASKSGQINTEAFF. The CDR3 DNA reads TGTGCCAGCAAGTCGGGACAGATAAACACTGAAGCTTTCTTT.